This T cell receptor beta chain was observed in a study of monozygotic twins with inflammatory bowel disease. General study points: Background noise in patient repertoires may stem from differing immunosuppressive treatments. Lower sharing of clonotypes with other individuals was seen in IBD patients than in healthy twins. This was most marked in patients showing signs of disease activity.

A word on this clonotype: The antigen is not known.

UMIs containing a 6-nucleotide sample barcode were added via template switching. Using the 5' RACE reads, TCRdb records one entry per CDR3 protein without DNA. The sample has about 200,000 distinct CDR3 sequences; the top ten hold 7.7%. Germline V gene sequence: CDR1 PRHDT, CDR2 FYEKMQ (reference sequence). The CDR3 contains 14 residues. This TCR was sampled from a human donor with ulcerative colitis or Crohn's disease, or a healthy co-twin of an affected twin (not recorded which). Sequences were obtained from blood. The chain links TRBV13 to TRBJ2-7. CDR3: CASSWQGSPYEQYF.